One sample yielded the 18 T cell receptor beta chains listed below, sequenced in a study of regulatory T cells in long-lasting Graves disease. Construction of TCR beta libraries relied on iRepertoire HTBI primers and on Arm-PCR targeting CDR3 regions. TCRdb called the multiplex PCR reads again in MiXCR, with one record for every CDR3 protein. The sample records 400,000 to 450,000 distinct CDR3 sequences, about a quarter being singletons. The time point is: persistent/refractory GD, antithyroid drugs over 5 years with positive TRAb. PBMCs were the source of the RNA used for TCR sequencing. The sample here was peripheral blood mononuclear cells (PBMCs), taken when the disease was refractory, from a patient treated with antithyroid drugs. The origin of the receptors is a female donor with Graves disease.

This chain connects TRBV12-3 or TRBV12-4 to TRBJ2-1; 10 nucleotides agree with TRBD2. Trimming at V came to 2 bases and at J to 10 bases, leaving 5 bases not matched to a gene. The CDR3 length is 14 residues. Written as DNA, the CDR3 is TGTGCCAGCAGTTTATCTAGCGGGAGAAGAGAGCAGTTCTTC. This gives the protein CASSLSSGRREQFF.

This clonotype was seen many times. The gene calls are TRBV28 and TRBJ1-1; TRBD1 matches 8 bases. CDR3 size: 16 residues. With 7 bases clipped from V and 7 bases from J, the junction kept 17 bases outside the gene matches. Germline-derived CDR1 and CDR2 are MDHEN and SYDVKM. This chain's CDR3 is CASTKRRGQGRVEAFF. The CDR3 DNA follows: TGTGCCAGCACCAAACGACGTGGACAGGGCCGGGTTGAAGCTTTCTTT.

The genes are TRBV7-9 and TRBJ2-2, with 8 bases lining up with TRBD1. The trim removed 8 bases at V and 6 bases at J, leaving 14 bases unmatched. CDR3 length equals 16 residues. Germline V CDR1 and CDR2: SEHNR, FQNEAQ (reference sequence). As DNA, the CDR3 is TGTGCCAGCCCTATGAGGACAGGGCGGGCGTCCGGGGAGCTGTTTTTT. Translation: CASPMRTGRASGELFF.

The chain carries TRBV27 and TRBJ2-7; 7 bases agree with TRBD1. From germline, CDR1 is MNHEY and CDR2 SMNVEV (reference sequence). This CDR3 has 14 residues. V shed 5 bases, J shed 5 bases, and the junction held 9 bases outside the gene matches. The CDR3 DNA follows: TGTGCCAGCAGTACAGCAACGGACAGGAACGAGCAGTACTTC. Translated, it gives CASSTATDRNEQYF.

This clonotype was counted at least ten times. V usage is TRBV7-8 and J usage is TRBJ2-2, with unresolved D. The germline V gene encodes CDR1 SGHVS and CDR2 FQNEAQ. The CDR3 loop spans 13 amino acids. Trimming shortened V by 6 bases and J by 0 bases, and 5 bases separated the two germline ends. For the CDR3, the DNA is TGTGCCAGCAGTTACACGAACACCGGGGAGCTGTTTTTT. This encodes CASSYTNTGELFF.

In this sample, this clonotype turned up a few times. The chain joins TRBV7-9 to TRBJ2-5; D perhaps matches TRBD2 (6 bases). This CDR3 region has 14 residues. Germline CDR1 reads SEHNR; CDR2 reads FQNEAQ (reference sequence). Trimming cost V 2 bases and J 1 base, with 8 bases left between them. CDR3 DNA sequence: TGTGCCAGCAGCTTAAGGGAGGCCCAAGAGACCCAGTACTTC. Translating gives CASSLREAQETQYF.

The rearrangement uses TRBV30 and TRBJ1-1, with a tentative D call TRBD1 (6 bases). CDR3 size: 14 residues. Deletions cut 1 base from V and 4 bases from J, with 13 bases between. Germline assignment: CDR1 GTSNPN and CDR2 SVGIG (reference sequence). CDR3 bases: TGTGCCTGGAGTGGGGCGCAGGGGACCACTGAAGCTTTCTTT. Amino acid sequence: CAWSGAQGTTEAFF.

This clonotype was detected only a few times. The rearrangement joins TRBV3-1 to TRBJ2-2; a possible D gene is TRBD1 (5 bases). Germline CDR1 LGHDT, CDR2 YNNKEL (reference sequence). The CDR3 is made up of 13 amino acids. Trimming left V 5 bases short and J 6 bases short, with 10 bases between. In DNA form, the CDR3 reads TGTGCCAGCAGCACACAAGGGGCCGGGGAGCTGTTTTTT. This codes for CASSTQGAGELFF.

The table lists this clonotype with many counts. The CDR3 region is CASRPPGHYYEQYF. The CDR3 DNA is TGTGCCAGCAGGCCACCGGGACACTACTACGAGCAGTACTTC. This chain uses TRBV12-3 or TRBV12-4 with TRBJ2-7, with D possibly being TRBD1 (6 bases). The CDR3 is made up of 14 amino acids. The V gene lost 6 bases and the J gene lost 3 bases, with 15 bases spanning the gap.

This clonotype was counted between two and nine times. The rearrangement uses TRBV5-1 and TRBJ2-7; weak D call: TRBD1 (6 bases). V was shortened by 0 bases and J by 0 bases, with 10 bases between the two germline ends. This CDR3 spans 15 amino acids. Germline loops: CDR1 SGHRS, CDR2 YFSETQ. CDR3 sequence: CASSLVSGASYEQYF. The CDR3 DNA sequence: TGCGCCAGCAGCTTGGTGTCAGGGGCCTCCTACGAGCAGTACTTC.

This clonotype came up a few times. The gene calls are TRBV20-1 and TRBJ2-3, with D unresolved. The V and J ends lost 4 bases and 2 bases respectively, with 7 bases between them. This CDR3 spans 12 amino acids. Germline CDR1 reads DFQATT; CDR2 reads SNEGSKA (reference sequence). CDR3 sequence: CSAIPATDTQYF. CDR3 bases: TGCAGTGCTATTCCAGCCACAGATACGCAGTATTTT.

In this sample, this clonotype turned up a few times. V usage is TRBV28 and J usage is TRBJ2-7, with 8 bases that match TRBD2. The CDR3 length is 15 residues. The germline V gene has CDR1 MDHEN and CDR2 SYDVKM. After removal of 2 bases from V and 0 bases from J, the junction contained 3 bases not matched to a gene. CDR3 loop: CASSLRGGPSYEQYF. The CDR3 bases are TGTGCCAGCAGTTTACGGGGGGGACCCTCCTACGAGCAGTACTTC.

This clonotype was picked up many times. The chain has TRBV7-2 and TRBJ1-5, with D possibly matching TRBD1 (6 bases). Between the trimmed V and J ends, which lost 5 bases and 9 bases, there was a span of 14 bases. Germline V gene sequence: CDR1 SGHTA, CDR2 FQGNSA. This CDR3 is built from 13 residues. The CDR3 DNA reads as TGTGCCAGCAGCGGGGGTGGGGGGGCGCCCCAGCATTTT. Translated, it gives CASSGGGGAPQHF. Looking up the rest from reference TRBV7-2 and TRBJ1-5 gives the full variable domain: GAGVSQSPSNKVTEKGKDVELRCDPISGHTALYWYRQSLGQGLEFLIYFQGNSAPDKSGLPSDRFSAERTGGSVSTLTIQRTQQEDSAVYLCASSGGGGAPQHFGDGTRLSIL.

The sample holds many counts of this clonotype. V gene TRBV6-1 combines with J gene TRBJ1-6, with D tentatively TRBD1 (5 bases). V lost 7 bases and J lost 10, with 11 bases in between. The CDR3 runs 12 residues. CDR1 is MNHNS and CDR2 is SASEGT in the germline V gene. The CDR3 here is CASTGKGSPLHF. The DNA for the CDR3 is TGTGCCAGCACAGGGAAAGGCTCACCCCTCCACTTT.

This clonotype showed up just a few times. The chain joins TRBV5-6 to TRBJ1-6; D is possibly TRBD1 (6 bases). In germline, CDR1 is SGHDT, CDR2 YYEEEE. The CDR3 has 15 amino acids. Deletions cut 4 bases from V and 3 bases from J, with 11 bases between. The CDR3 DNA reads TGTGCCAGCAGCAACCGGGACATCTATAATTCACCCCTCCACTTT. It is translated as CASSNRDIYNSPLHF.

This clonotype was observed many times. The chain has TRBV7-9 and TRBJ1-6; 7 positions agree with TRBD1. The germline V gene has CDR1 SEHNR and CDR2 FQNEAQ (reference sequence). Germline trimming cut 6 bases from V and 5 bases from J; bases unmatched to any gene: 4. CDR3 length equals 14 residues. CDR3 in DNA: TGTGCCAGCAGACCGCAGGGGGATAATTCACCCCTCCACTTT. This gives the protein CASRPQGDNSPLHF.

V and J are TRBV6-1 and TRBJ1-2; D ambiguous. From germline, CDR1 is MNHNS and CDR2 SASEGT. Trimming left V 7 bases short and J 5 bases short, with 23 bases between. The CDR3 is 16 residues long. CDR3 bases: TGTGCCAGCACATCGTTACAGTCCGCCTTCGGGTATGGCTACACCTTC. Translated, it gives CASTSLQSAFGYGYTF.

The chain has TRBV6-5 and TRBJ1-5; D is undetermined. This CDR3 is 16 amino acids long. The germline V gene has CDR1 MNHEY and CDR2 SVGAGI. Deletions cut 2 bases from V and 4 bases from J, with 15 bases between. CDR3 in amino acids: CASSYEAALRNQPQHF. Here the CDR3 DNA reads TGTGCCAGCAGTTACGAGGCAGCCTTAAGGAATCAGCCCCAGCATTTT.